Listed here is a single T cell receptor beta chain. Germline trimming cut 5 bases from V and 2 bases from J; bases unmatched to any gene: 2. The CDR3 totals 14 residues. Germline values: CDR1 SGHTA, CDR2 FQGNSA. Here immunoSEQ multiplex PCR was the method, and the copy in TCRdb shows in-frame clones only, minus some. The data hold more than 200,000 clones, with 81% observed a single time. The sample originates from a study of blood T cell repertoires in COVID-19. Whole-study context: The cDNA or gDNA used as material had been derived from T cells, B-cell-depleted T cells, or PBMCs.

The sequence was obtained from a woman of 80 years or more with acute or convalescent COVID-19. V usage is TRBV7-2 and J usage is TRBJ1-5, with 8 positions matching TRBD1. The sequenced sample consisted of peripheral blood. The CDR3 DNA reads TGTGCCAGCAGCCAGACAGGGGGCAATCAGCCCCAGCATTTT. Protein sequence: CASSQTGGNQPQHF.